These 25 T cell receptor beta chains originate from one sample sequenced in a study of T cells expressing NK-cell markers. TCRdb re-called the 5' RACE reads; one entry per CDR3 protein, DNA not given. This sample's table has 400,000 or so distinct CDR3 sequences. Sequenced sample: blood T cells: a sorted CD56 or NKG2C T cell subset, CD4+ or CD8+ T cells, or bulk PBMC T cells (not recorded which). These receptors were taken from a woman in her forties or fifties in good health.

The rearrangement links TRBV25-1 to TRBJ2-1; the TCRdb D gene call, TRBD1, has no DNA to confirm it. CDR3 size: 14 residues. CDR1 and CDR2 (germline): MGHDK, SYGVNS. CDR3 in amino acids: CASSGTGGSREGFF.

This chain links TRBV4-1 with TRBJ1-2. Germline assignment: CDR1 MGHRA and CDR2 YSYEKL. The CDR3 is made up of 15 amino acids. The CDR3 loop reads CASSQPTTANYGYTF.

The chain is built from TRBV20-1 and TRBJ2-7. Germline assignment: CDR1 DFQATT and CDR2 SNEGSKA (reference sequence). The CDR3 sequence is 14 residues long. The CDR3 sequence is CSAREGGFGFEQYF.

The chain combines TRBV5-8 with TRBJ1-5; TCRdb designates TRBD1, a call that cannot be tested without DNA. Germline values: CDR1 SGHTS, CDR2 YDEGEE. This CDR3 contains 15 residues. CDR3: CASIKKQGSNQPQHF. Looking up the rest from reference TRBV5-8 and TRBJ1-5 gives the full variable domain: EAGVTQSPTHLIKTRGQQATLRCSPISGHTSVYWYQQALGLGLQFLLWYDEGEERNRGNFPPRFSGRQFPNYSSELNVNALELEDSALYLCASIKKQGSNQPQHFGDGTRLSIL.

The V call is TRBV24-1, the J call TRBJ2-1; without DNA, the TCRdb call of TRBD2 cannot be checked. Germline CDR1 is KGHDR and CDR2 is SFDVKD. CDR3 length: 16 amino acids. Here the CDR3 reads CATSAMGRNGGNEQFF.

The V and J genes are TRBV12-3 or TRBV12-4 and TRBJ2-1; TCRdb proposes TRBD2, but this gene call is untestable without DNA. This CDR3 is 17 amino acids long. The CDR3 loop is CASNSGTSGGPFNEQFF.

Here the CDR3 reads CATSRETATSTDTQYF. The chain employs TRBV15 and TRBJ2-3; the D gene TCRdb calls, TRBD1, cannot be checked with no DNA. Germline V gene sequence: CDR1 LNHNV, CDR2 YYDKDF (reference sequence). This CDR3 is 16 amino acids long.

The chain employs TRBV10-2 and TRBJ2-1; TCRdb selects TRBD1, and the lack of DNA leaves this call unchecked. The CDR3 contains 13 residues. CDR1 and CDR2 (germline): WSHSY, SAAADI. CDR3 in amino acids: CASSRGGRNEQFF.

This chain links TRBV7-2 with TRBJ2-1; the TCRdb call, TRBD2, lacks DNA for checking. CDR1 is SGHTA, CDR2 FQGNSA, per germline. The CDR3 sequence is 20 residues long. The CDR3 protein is CASSSVGLAGGPSSYNEQFF. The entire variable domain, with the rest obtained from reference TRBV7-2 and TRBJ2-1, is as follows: GAGVSQSPSNKVTEKGKDVELRCDPISGHTALYWYRQSLGQGLEFLIYFQGNSAPDKSGLPSDRFSAERTGGSVSTLTIQRTQQEDSAVYLCASSSVGLAGGPSSYNEQFFGPGTRLTVL.

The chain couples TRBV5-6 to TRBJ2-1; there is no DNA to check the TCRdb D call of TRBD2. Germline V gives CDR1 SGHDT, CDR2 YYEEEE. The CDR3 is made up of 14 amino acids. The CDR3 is CASTGKLVRDEQFF.

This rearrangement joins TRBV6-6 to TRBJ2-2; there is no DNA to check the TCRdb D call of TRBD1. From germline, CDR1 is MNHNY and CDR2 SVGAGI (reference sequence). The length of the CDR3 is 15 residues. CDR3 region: CASSTGGVGTGELFF.

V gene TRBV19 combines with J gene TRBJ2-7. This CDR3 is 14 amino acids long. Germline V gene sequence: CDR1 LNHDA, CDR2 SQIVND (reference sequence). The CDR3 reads CASSSTVRWYEQYF. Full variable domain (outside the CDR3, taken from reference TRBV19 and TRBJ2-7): DGGITQSPKYLFRKEGQNVTLSCEQNLNHDAMYWYRQDPGQGLRLIYYSQIVNDFQKGDIAEGYSVSREKKESFPLTVTSAQKNPTAFYLCASSSTVRWYEQYFGPGTRLTVT.

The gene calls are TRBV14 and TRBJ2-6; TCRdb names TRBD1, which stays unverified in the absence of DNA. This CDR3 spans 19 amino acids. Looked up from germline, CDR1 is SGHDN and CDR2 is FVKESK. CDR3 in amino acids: CASSQEGIRGLSGANVLTF.

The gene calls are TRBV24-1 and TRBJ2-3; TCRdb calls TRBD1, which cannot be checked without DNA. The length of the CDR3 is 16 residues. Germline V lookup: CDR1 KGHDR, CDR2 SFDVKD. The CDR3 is CATSEPSGKGADTQYF.

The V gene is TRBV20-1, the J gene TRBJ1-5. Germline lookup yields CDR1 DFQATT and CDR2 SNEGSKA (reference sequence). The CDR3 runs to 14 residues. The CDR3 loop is CSARDAGSNQPQHF.

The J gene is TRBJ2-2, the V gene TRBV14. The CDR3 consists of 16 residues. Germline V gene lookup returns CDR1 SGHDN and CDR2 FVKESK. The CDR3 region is CASSQLDGTNTGELFF.

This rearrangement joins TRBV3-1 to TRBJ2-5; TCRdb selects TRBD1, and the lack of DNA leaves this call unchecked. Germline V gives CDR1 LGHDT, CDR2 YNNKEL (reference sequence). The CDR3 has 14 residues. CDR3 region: CASSLRGGQETQYF.

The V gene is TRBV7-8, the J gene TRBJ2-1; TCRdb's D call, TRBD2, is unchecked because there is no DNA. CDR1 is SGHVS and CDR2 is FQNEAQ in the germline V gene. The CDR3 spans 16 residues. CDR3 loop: CASSDQGGLAGLRQFF.

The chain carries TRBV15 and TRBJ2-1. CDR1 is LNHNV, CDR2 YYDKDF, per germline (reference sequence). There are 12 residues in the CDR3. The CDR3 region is CATSMGYNEQFF.

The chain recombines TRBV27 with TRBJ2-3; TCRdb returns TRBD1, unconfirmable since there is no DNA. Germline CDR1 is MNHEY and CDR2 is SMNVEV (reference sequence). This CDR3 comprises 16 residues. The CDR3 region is CASSWDRPTVTDTQYF.

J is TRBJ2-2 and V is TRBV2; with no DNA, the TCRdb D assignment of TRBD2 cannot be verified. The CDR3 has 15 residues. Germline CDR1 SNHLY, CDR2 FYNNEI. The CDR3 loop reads CASSELAGRAGELFF.

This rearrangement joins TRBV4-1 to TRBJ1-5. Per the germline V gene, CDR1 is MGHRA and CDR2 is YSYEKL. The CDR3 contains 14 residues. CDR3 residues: CASSQDGPNQPQHF.

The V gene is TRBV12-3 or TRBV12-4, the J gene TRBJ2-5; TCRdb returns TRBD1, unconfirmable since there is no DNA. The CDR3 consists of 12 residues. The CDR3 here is CASGHRRETQYF.

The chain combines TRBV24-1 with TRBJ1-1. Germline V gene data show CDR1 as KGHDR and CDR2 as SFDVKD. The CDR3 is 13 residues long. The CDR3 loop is CATQGLFDTEAFF.

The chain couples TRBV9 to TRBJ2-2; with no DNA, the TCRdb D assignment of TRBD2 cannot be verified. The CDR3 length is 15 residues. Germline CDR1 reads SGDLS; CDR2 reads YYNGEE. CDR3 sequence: CASSVGGRAAGELFF.